The 20 T cell receptor beta chains below all came from one sample that was sequenced in a study of shared clonotypes between healthy human individuals. TCRdb keeps only in-frame clones here, not all; method: immunoSEQ multiplex PCR. The sample shows 450,000 to 500,000 clones, approximately 79% of them seen only once. Material for sequencing was PBMCs. All receptors derive from a woman between 40 and 55 years old in good health. Some clones in this sample may be carry-over from other donors' samples.

This chain links TRBV5-4 with TRBJ2-2; 10 nucleotides align to TRBD2. The germline CDR1 and CDR2 sequences are SGHNT and YYREEE (reference sequence). This CDR3 region has 17 residues. With 0 bases clipped from V and 5 bases from J, the junction kept 7 bases outside the gene matches. The CDR3: CASSLVAGGGVTGELFF. CDR3 nucleotides: TGTGCCAGCAGCTTGGTAGCGGGAGGTGGGGTAACCGGGGAGCTGTTTTTT. Together with reference TRBV5-4 and TRBJ2-2, the CDR3 gives the full variable domain: ETGVTQSPTHLIKTRGQQVTLRCSSQSGHNTVSWYQQALGQGPQFIFQYYREEENGRGNFPPRFSGLQFPNYSSELNVNALELDDSALYLCASSLVAGGGVTGELFFGEGSRLTVL.

The chain combines TRBV7-3 with TRBJ2-1; D possibly corresponds to TRBD2 (7 bases). The CDR3 totals 15 residues. Per the germline V gene, CDR1 is SGHTA and CDR2 is FQGTGA. V lost 5 bases, J lost 5 bases, and 16 bases lay in between. As DNA, the CDR3 is TGTGCCAGCAGCCCCCATAGGGGGGGAGACAATGAGCAGTTCTTC. Translated, it gives CASSPHRGGDNEQFF.

The chain couples TRBV30 to TRBJ1-3; D unclear. This CDR3 is 16 amino acids long. The germline gives CDR1 GTSNPN, CDR2 SVGIG (reference sequence). Trimming left V 2 bases short and J 3 bases short, with 17 bases between. CDR3 coding DNA: TGTGCCTGGAGTCCCCCGGCCCGGCATATTGGAAACACCATATATTTT. It specifies CAWSPPARHIGNTIYF.

V is TRBV5-1 and J is TRBJ1-1; 7 nucleotides align to TRBD1. V lost 3 bases to trimming and J lost 2 bases; unmatched junction nucleotides: 7. Germline V gene lookup returns CDR1 SGHRS and CDR2 YFSETQ. The CDR3 contains 15 residues. In DNA, the CDR3 is TGCGCCAGCAGCTCTGAGACAGGGAGCAACACTGAAGCTTTCTTT. It yields the protein CASSSETGSNTEAFF.

The chain joins TRBV5-1 to TRBJ2-5; the D gene is possibly TRBD1 (5 bases). Germline CDR1 and CDR2: SGHRS and YFSETQ. The CDR3 totals 11 residues. V was shortened by 4 bases and J by 7 bases, with 8 bases between the two germline ends. CDR3 residues: CASSPRGTQYF. The CDR3 region has the DNA TGCGCCAGCAGCCCTAGGGGGACCCAGTACTTC.

About this clone itself: Other DNA sequences in this sample translate to the same CDR3. The V gene is TRBV6-6, the J gene TRBJ1-2; no clear D. V dropped 8 bases and J dropped 0 bases, with 10 bases sitting between them. The CDR3 is 13 amino acids. Germline CDR1 and CDR2: MNHNY and SVGAGI (reference sequence). CDR3 in amino acids: CASSSSPNYGYTF. DNA of the CDR3: TGTGCCAGCTCATCAAGTCCTAACTATGGCTACACCTTC.

This clone showed up just a few times. CDR3 amino acids: CASSLETGSLPQHF. CDR3 nucleotide sequence: TGTGCCAGCAGCTTAGAAACAGGGTCCCTGCCCCAGCATTTT. The genes are TRBV11-2 and TRBJ1-5, with D tentatively TRBD1 (6 bases). CDR1 and CDR2 from the germline V gene are SGHAT and FQNNGV. This CDR3 comprises 14 residues. V was shortened by 0 bases and J by 9 bases, with 12 bases between the two germline ends.

This clone was counted a single time. The gene calls are TRBV5-4 and TRBJ1-3; possible D gene TRBD1, 6 bases. Germline V lookup: CDR1 SGHNT, CDR2 YYREEE (reference sequence). V lost 1 base and J lost 4, with 9 bases in between. This CDR3 is 14 amino acids long. CDR3 region: CASSLNREGNTIYF. For the CDR3, the DNA is TGTGCCAGCAGCTTGAACAGGGAGGGAAACACCATATATTTT.

The count of this clone is one. This chain links TRBV6-6 with TRBJ2-1; no definite D call. This CDR3 is 11 amino acids long. Per the germline V gene, CDR1 is MNHNY and CDR2 is SVGAGI (reference sequence). Trimming took off 4 bases at V and 8 bases at J, with 6 bases between the two ends. The CDR3: CASSFADEQFF. CDR3 sequence (DNA): TGTGCCAGCAGTTTTGCCGATGAGCAGTTCTTC.

The chain combines TRBV7-2 with TRBJ1-6; 7 bases are a match to TRBD1. This CDR3 contains 15 residues. With V trimmed by 3 bases and J by 8 bases, 7 bases remained unmatched. CDR1 and CDR2 (germline): SGHTA, FQGNSA. CDR3 bases: TGTGCCAGCAGCTTGCAGGGGGGTACAGATTCACCCCTCCACTTT. It is translated as CASSLQGGTDSPLHF.

The CDR3 here is CASSYGAGTSYEQYF. Here the CDR3 DNA reads TGCGCCAGCAGCTATGGCGCAGGGACCTCCTACGAGCAGTACTTC. The V call is TRBV4-1, the J call TRBJ2-7; D is tentatively TRBD1 or TRBD2 (5 bases each). V was clipped by 5 bases and J by 0 bases, with 14 bases between them. The CDR3 extends over 15 amino acids. Germline loops: CDR1 MGHRA, CDR2 YSYEKL.

The genes are TRBV11-2 and TRBJ2-7; TRBD1 or TRBD2 may be the D gene (6 bases each). This CDR3 is 16 amino acids long. With 5 bases removed from V and 5 bases from J, the gap between germline ends came to 22 bases. CDR1 is SGHAT, CDR2 FQNNGV, per germline. The CDR3 DNA follows: TGTGCCAGCAGCCCCAGCACGATGGGGGGCTTGGACGAGCAGTACTTC. Translated, it gives CASSPSTMGGLDEQYF.

V usage is TRBV6-1 and J usage is TRBJ2-7, with 7 bases aligning to TRBD1. Germline CDR1 is MNHNS and CDR2 is SASEGT. There are 14 residues in the CDR3. V was pared by 0 bases and J by 7 bases, with 6 bases of the junction left unmatched. The CDR3 spells CASSEAGDREEQYF. CDR3 nucleotide sequence: TGTGCCAGCAGTGAAGCAGGAGACAGGGAGGAGCAGTACTTC.

The genes are TRBV25-1 and TRBJ2-1; D remains ambiguous. Trimming removed 5 bases from V and 5 bases from J, with 4 bases in between. This CDR3 region has 11 residues. Germline lookup yields CDR1 MGHDK and CDR2 SYGVNS. The CDR3 region is CASSINNEQFF. CDR3 sequence (DNA): TGTGCCAGCAGTATAAACAATGAGCAGTTCTTC. Together with reference TRBV25-1 and TRBJ2-1, the CDR3 gives the full variable domain: EADIYQTPRYLVIGTGKKITLECSQTMGHDKMYWYQQDPGMELHLIHYSYGVNSTEKGDLSSESTVSRIRTEHFPLTLESARPSHTSQYLCASSINNEQFFGPGTRLTVL.

The chain has TRBV7-2 and TRBJ2-5; no definite D call. V was cut by 4 bases and J by 5 bases, with 8 bases left in between. CDR1 SGHTA and CDR2 FQGNSA come from the germline V gene. The CDR3 runs to 12 residues. CDR3 DNA sequence: TGTGCCAGCAGCTCCCTTTGGGAGACCCAGTACTTC. Translation gives CASSSLWETQYF. Complete variable domain (other parts from reference TRBV7-2 and TRBJ2-5): GAGVSQSPSNKVTEKGKDVELRCDPISGHTALYWYRQSLGQGLEFLIYFQGNSAPDKSGLPSDRFSAERTGGSVSTLTIQRTQQEDSAVYLCASSSLWETQYFGPGTRLLVL.

Regarding this clone: This same CDR3 is encoded by further DNA sequences in the sample. The gene calls are TRBV9 and TRBJ2-3; D remains ambiguous. The germline V and J ends were trimmed by 0 bases and 6 bases, with 8 bases remaining between them. Germline assignment: CDR1 SGDLS and CDR2 YYNGEE. The CDR3 loop spans 13 amino acids. In DNA, the CDR3 is TGTGCCAGCAGCGTAGGGGCCGTTGATACGCAGTATTTT. Translating it yields CASSVGAVDTQYF. The entire variable domain, with the rest obtained from reference TRBV9 and TRBJ2-3, is as follows: DSGVTQTPKHLITATGQRVTLRCSPRSGDLSVYWYQQSLDQGLQFLIQYYNGEERAKGNILERFSAQQFPDLHSELNLSSLELGDSALYFCASSVGAVDTQYFGPGTRLTVL.

A remark on this clone: A read error is likely here: a far larger clone is one base away. The same CDR3 is also encoded by other DNA sequences in this sample. V usage is TRBV2 and J usage is TRBJ2-7; 9 bases map to TRBD2. CDR3 length: 15 residues. CDR1 SNHLY and CDR2 FYNNEI come from the germline V gene. The V and J ends lost 10 bases and 1 base, in that order; junction bases with no gene match: 11. CDR3 loop: CATPGASGRSYEQYF. The DNA for the CDR3 is TGTGCCACACCCGGGGCCAGCGGGAGGTCCTACGAGCAGTACTTC.

The CDR3 loop is CASSAVRKTYGYTF. The CDR3 DNA is TGTGCCAGCAGCGCAGTTAGAAAGACCTATGGCTACACCTTC. This chain joins TRBV16 and TRBJ1-2; D unresolved. The CDR3 is made up of 14 amino acids. The germline V gene encodes CDR1 KGHSY and CDR2 FQNENV. The V and J ends lost 5 bases and 4 bases respectively, with 14 bases between them. Full variable domain (remainder filled in from reference TRBV16 and TRBJ1-2): GEEVAQTPKHLVRGEGQKAKLYCAPIKGHSYVFWYQQVLKNEFKFLISFQNENVFDETGMPKERFSAKCLPNSPCSLEIQATKLEDSAVYFCASSAVRKTYGYTFGSGTRLTVV.

This clone was counted a few times. The J gene is TRBJ2-7, the V gene TRBV5-1; TRBD1 agrees at 12 bases. CDR1 and CDR2 from the germline V gene are SGHRS and YFSETQ. CDR3 length: 15 amino acids. The V and J ends lost 0 bases and 9 bases, in that order; junction bases with no gene match: 7. Here the CDR3 reads CASSLGGTGGNSQYF. The CDR3 coding sequence is TGCGCCAGCAGCTTGGGTGGGACAGGGGGCAACTCGCAGTACTTC.

The V gene is TRBV11-3, the J gene TRBJ2-7, with unresolved D. Germline V CDR1 and CDR2: SGHNT, YENEEA. The germline V and J ends were trimmed by 5 bases and 2 bases, with 13 bases remaining between them. The CDR3 contains 14 residues. This CDR3 is CASSHGPETYEQYF. The CDR3 coding sequence is TGTGCCAGCAGCCACGGGCCGGAAACCTACGAGCAGTACTTC.